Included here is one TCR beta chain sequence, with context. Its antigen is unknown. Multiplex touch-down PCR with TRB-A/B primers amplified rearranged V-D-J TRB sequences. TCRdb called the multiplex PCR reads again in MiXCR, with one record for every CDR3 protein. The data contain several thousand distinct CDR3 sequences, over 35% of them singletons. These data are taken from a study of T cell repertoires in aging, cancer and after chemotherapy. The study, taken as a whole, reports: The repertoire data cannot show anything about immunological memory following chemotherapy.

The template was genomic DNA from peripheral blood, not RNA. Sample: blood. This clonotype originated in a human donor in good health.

The CDR3 bases are TGTGCCAGCAGAACACACTCTAGCGCCGAGCAGTACTTC. Translated, it gives CASRTHSSAEQYF. This rearrangement joins TRBV6-6 to TRBJ2-7, with TRBD2 as a possible D gene (6 bases). CDR1 and CDR2 from the germline V gene are MNHNY and SVGAGI (reference sequence). The CDR3 spans 13 residues. With 6 bases removed from V and 6 bases from J, the gap between germline ends came to 15 bases.